In its sample, the clone carrying this T cell receptor (beta chain) was seen many times. Molecular barcoded adaptors covering alpha/delta and beta/gamma chains were used on roughly 400 ng RNA. TCRdb called the reads again in MiXCR, with one record for every CDR3 protein. The table has under 30,000 distinct CDR3 sequences, roughly 23% seen once. This record belongs to a study of read filtering for tumor transcriptome and immune sequencing. Across the study: The cohort had approximately 16 men and approximately 13 women aged roughly 40 to 80, mean approximately 66 years. IR-seq gave about 3.5 to 11 million TCR reads per sample; RNA-seq gave roughly 80 to 1,400.

Sequenced: a population of CD138-negative cells sorted from bone marrow. The sequence derives from a donor at least 40 years old with multiple myeloma.

CDR3 nucleotide sequence: TGTGCCAGCAGCTTAGCGGCAGCCGAGACCCAGTACTTC. Translation: CASSLAAAETQYF. This sequence joins TRBV7-8 and TRBJ2-5; D unclear. The CDR3 runs to 13 residues. Trimming removed 0 bases from V and 5 bases from J, with 7 bases in between. Germline values: CDR1 SGHVS, CDR2 FQNEAQ. The full variable domain, completed using reference TRBV7-8 and TRBJ2-5, is GAGVSQSPRYKVAKRGQDVALRCDPISGHVSLFWYQQALGQGPEFLTYFQNEAQLDKSGLPSDRFFAERPEGSVSTLKIQRTQQEDSAVYLCASSLAAAETQYFGPGTRLLVL.